The rows below give T cell receptor beta chains drawn from one sample of a study of blood T cell repertoires in COVID-19. Using immunoSEQ multiplex PCR, the repertoire was profiled, and TCRdb retains in-frame clones only, with some absent. The sample consists of roughly 180,000 clones, 70% to 90% of them appearing once. Material for sequencing was peripheral blood. All receptors come from a man aged 55 to 70 who had recovered from COVID-19. The conserved cysteine and the conserved F or W are not part of the CDR3 here.

J gene: TRBJ1-2
CDR3 length: 11
V gene: TRBV5-1
CDR3 protein: ASSADRGDGYT

J gene: TRBJ2-5
CDR3 length: 13
V gene: TRBV6-5
CDR3 protein: ASSRLVDGGETQY

J gene: TRBJ2-7
CDR3 length: 13
V gene: TRBV5-1
CDR3 protein: ASSLEIQAHYEQY

J gene: TRBJ1-6
CDR3 length: 12
V gene: TRBV6-5
CDR3 protein: ASEGRQVPSPLH

J gene: TRBJ2-1
CDR3 length: 13
V gene: TRBV5-8
CDR3 protein: ASSLDGSSYNEQF

J gene: TRBJ2-7
CDR3 length: 13
V gene: TRBV11-2
CDR3 protein: ASSLARDTAYEQY

J gene: TRBJ2-1
CDR3 length: 14
V gene: TRBV11-2
CDR3 protein: ASSSRDSGSYNEQF

J gene: TRBJ1-2
CDR3 length: 11
V gene: TRBV6-5
CDR3 protein: ASRKDRDYGYT

J gene: TRBJ1-2
CDR3 length: 11
V gene: TRBV7-9
CDR3 protein: ASSPGGLGGYT

J gene: TRBJ2-5
CDR3 length: 17
V gene: TRBV7-2
CDR3 protein: ASSLDQPIWDRVGKTQY

J gene: TRBJ1-2
CDR3 length: 11
V gene: TRBV30
CDR3 protein: AWSVTQGNGYT

J gene: TRBJ2-7
CDR3 length: 12
V gene: TRBV29-1
CDR3 protein: SVNGVTGIYEQY

J gene: TRBJ2-4
CDR3 length: 12
V gene: TRBV13
CDR3 protein: ASSPPGGALIQY

J gene: TRBJ1-3
CDR3 length: 14
V gene: TRBV6-6
CDR3 protein: ASSYGAGITGNTIY

J gene: TRBJ1-2
CDR3 length: 13
V gene: TRBV7-2
CDR3 protein: ASSFYPTGGYGYT

J gene: TRBJ1-6
CDR3 length: 13
V gene: TRBV19
CDR3 protein: ASSDAVWDNSPLH

J gene: TRBJ1-1
CDR3 length: 13
V gene: TRBV29-1
CDR3 protein: SVDQGHQRDTEAF

J gene: TRBJ2-1
CDR3 length: 13
V gene: TRBV6-4
CDR3 protein: ASSDGTSGYNEQF